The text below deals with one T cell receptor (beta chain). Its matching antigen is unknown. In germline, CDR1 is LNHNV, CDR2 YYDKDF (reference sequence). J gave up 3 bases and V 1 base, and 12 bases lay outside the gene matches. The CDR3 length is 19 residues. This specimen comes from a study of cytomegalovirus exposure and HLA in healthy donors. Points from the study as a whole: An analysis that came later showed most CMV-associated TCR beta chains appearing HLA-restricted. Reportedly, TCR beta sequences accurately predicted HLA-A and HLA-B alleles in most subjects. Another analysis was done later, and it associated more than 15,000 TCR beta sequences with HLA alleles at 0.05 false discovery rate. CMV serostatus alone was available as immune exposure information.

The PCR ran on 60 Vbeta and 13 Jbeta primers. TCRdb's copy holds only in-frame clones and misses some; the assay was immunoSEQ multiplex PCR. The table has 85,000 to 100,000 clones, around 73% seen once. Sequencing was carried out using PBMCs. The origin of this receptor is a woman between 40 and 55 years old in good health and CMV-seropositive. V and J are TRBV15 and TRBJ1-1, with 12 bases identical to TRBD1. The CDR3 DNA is TGTGCCACCAGCAGAGGAACGGGACAGGGGGCCTATTTGGACACTGAAGCTTTCTTT. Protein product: CATSRGTGQGAYLDTEAFF.